A selection of T cell receptor beta chains follows, all from one sample in a study of shared clonotypes between healthy human individuals. Clones were sequenced by immunoSEQ multiplex PCR, and TCRdb holds only the in-frame ones, with some missing. Here the sample spans some 2,100,000 clones, about 94% being singletons. Sequencing input: naive CD4+ T cells sorted from blood. All receptors come from a man aged 18 to 29 in good health. Both conserved end residues are part of each CDR3. D genes are given only for firm matches. Clone size is given for some rows only: seen once, a few or many times, or a class if the clone is expanded.

d_call	clone_size	v_call	j_call	cdr3_nt	cdr3_aa
.	.	TRBV18	TRBJ1-1	TGTGCCAGCCTCGACAGTCGGAACACTGAAGCTTTCTTT	CASLDSRNTEAFF
TRBD2	.	TRBV2	TRBJ2-3	TGTGCCAGCAGTGAAGTAGCGGGGGTCACAGATACGCAGTATTTT	CASSEVAGVTDTQYF
.	.	TRBV6-6	TRBJ1-6	TGTGCCAGCAGTTTAATGAGGGGGTCACCCCTCCACTTT	CASSLMRGSPLHF
TRBD1	.	TRBV9	TRBJ2-7	TGTGCCAGCAGCGTAGCGACAGGGGCATCCTACGAGCAGTACTTC	CASSVATGASYEQYF
.	.	TRBV7-7	TRBJ2-2	TGTGCTAGCAGCACCACGCCCCAGGCGGCAAACACCGGGGAGCTGTTTTTT	CASSTTPQAANTGELFF
TRBD1	.	TRBV5-4	TRBJ1-5	TGTGCCAGCAGCTTGGGAGGGGGCTCGGATCAGCCCCAGCATTTT	CASSLGGGSDQPQHF
.	.	TRBV28	TRBJ2-7	TGTGCCAGCAGGGTGGAGTACGAGCAGTACTTC	CASRVEYEQYF
.	.	TRBV25-1	TRBJ1-1	TGTGCCAGCCGAAGACAGGCAAACACTGAAGCTTTCTTT	CASRRQANTEAFF
.	.	TRBV7-8	TRBJ2-3	TGTGCCAGCAGCTCCCTCGGGAGCACAGATACGCAGTATTTT	CASSSLGSTDTQYF
TRBD1	.	TRBV6-1	TRBJ2-7	TGTGCCAGCAGTGAAGTCGGGGACAGGGGCGGCTACGAGCAGTACTTC	CASSEVGDRGGYEQYF
TRBD2	once	TRBV7-2	TRBJ2-7	TGTGCCAGCCGCCGGGCGGGAGGGCCCTACGAGCAGTACTTC	CASRRAGGPYEQYF
.	.	TRBV30	TRBJ1-1	TGTGCCTGGAGGAAGGGTGGGGTCACTGAAGCTTTCTTT	CAWRKGGVTEAFF
TRBD2	.	TRBV29-1	TRBJ2-7	TGCAGCGTTGTTTTTTGGCGGGAGTTCTACGAGCAGTACTTC	CSVVFWREFYEQYF
.	.	TRBV28	TRBJ1-1	TGTGCCAGCAGTCTCCCTGGGAGGGTTGAAGCTTTCTTT	CASSLPGRVEAFF
.	.	TRBV30	TRBJ2-1	TGTGCCTTTGGCTCGGGCCTCACGAGCTCCTACAATGAGCAGTTCTTC	CAFGSGLTSSYNEQFF
.	.	TRBV5-6	TRBJ2-3	TGTGCCAGCAGCTTGGTATCGGGTTATGGAGATACGCAGTATTTT	CASSLVSGYGDTQYF
.	.	TRBV4-3	TRBJ1-2	TGCGCCAGCAGCCAAGTTGAAGGCCAGTACATCTATGGCTACACCTTC	CASSQVEGQYIYGYTF
TRBD2	.	TRBV10-3	TRBJ2-7	TGTGCCATCCGGGGGGGACCTAGCTCCTACGAGCAGTACTTC	CAIRGGPSSYEQYF
.	.	TRBV6-5	TRBJ1-1	TGTGCCAGCAGCCAACAGGGTAACACTGAAGCTTTCTTT	CASSQQGNTEAFF
.	.	TRBV4-3	TRBJ1-1	TGCGCCAGCAGCCCAACAGGGTTAGGGATGAACACTGAAGCTTTCTTT	CASSPTGLGMNTEAFF
TRBD1	.	TRBV18	TRBJ1-5	TGTGCCAGCTCACCTGGACAGGGTGGCCAGCCCCAGCATTTT	CASSPGQGGQPQHF
.	.	TRBV2	TRBJ1-6	TGTGCCAGCAGTGGGGGGGCAGGGGACAATTCACCCCTCCACTTT	CASSGGAGDNSPLHF
.	once	TRBV18	TRBJ2-7	TGTGCCAGCTCACCTACAGGGACCCCCGGGGAGCAGTACTTC	CASSPTGTPGEQYF
.	once	TRBV5-4	TRBJ2-1	TGTGCCAGCAGCCCCCCCCCGGGGCGGAACGACTACAATGAGCAGTTCTTC	CASSPPPGRNDYNEQFF
TRBD1	.	TRBV4-3	TRBJ2-3	TGCGCCAGCAGCCAACCCGACAGGGACGCTGATACGCAGTATTTT	CASSQPDRDADTQYF
.	.	TRBV7-9	TRBJ2-7	TGTGCCAGCAGCTTAGGAGTATCCGAGCAGTACTTC	CASSLGVSEQYF
.	.	TRBV5-1	TRBJ1-1	TGCGCCAGCAGCCAGGACAGTGGGAACACTGAAGCTTTCTTT	CASSQDSGNTEAFF
TRBD1	.	TRBV6-5	TRBJ1-2	TGTGCCAGCACACAGGGGCATAGCTATGGCTACACCTTC	CASTQGHSYGYTF
TRBD1	.	TRBV6-5	TRBJ1-5	TGTGCCAGCAGTTCCGCGGGACAGGGCCTAGGGCCCCAGCATTTT	CASSSAGQGLGPQHF
TRBD1	.	TRBV18	TRBJ1-2	TGTGCCAGCTCACCGACAGGGAACGAGTATGGCTACACCTTC	CASSPTGNEYGYTF
.	.	TRBV5-1	TRBJ1-2	TGCGCCAGCAGCTTGGACCCAGACCCGTATGGCTACACCTTC	CASSLDPDPYGYTF
.	.	TRBV10-3	TRBJ1-4	TGTGCCATCAGTGACTGGGTGAGGCCCGGGACCCTGTTTTTT	CAISDWVRPGTLFF
.	.	TRBV5-1	TRBJ1-5	TGCGCCAGCAGCTCGCCCCCCCAGGGGAGCAATCAGCCCCAGCATTTT	CASSSPPQGSNQPQHF
TRBD2	.	TRBV5-1	TRBJ2-1	TGCGCCAGCAGCTCTAGCGGTAGCTCCTACAATGAGCAGTTCTTC	CASSSSGSSYNEQFF
.	.	TRBV30	TRBJ1-4	TGTGCCTGGAGCCCATCTTATGAAAAACTGTTTTTT	CAWSPSYEKLFF
.	.	TRBV30	TRBJ1-4	TGTGCCTCGTCAGGGACGGCCGCAACTAATGAAAAACTGTTTTTT	CASSGTAATNEKLFF
.	.	TRBV18	TRBJ1-1	TGTGCCAGCTCACCACAACAGGGTAAATACACTGAAGCTTTCTTT	CASSPQQGKYTEAFF
TRBD2	.	TRBV30	TRBJ2-1	TGTGCCTGGAGTAGCTCAGGCTCGGGACTAGCGGGATCCTACAATGAGCAGTTCTTC	CAWSSSGSGLAGSYNEQFF
.	.	TRBV7-2	TRBJ2-6	TGTGCCAGCAGCTCACTCCCGGCGGGATCTGGGGCCAACGTCCTGACTTTC	CASSSLPAGSGANVLTF
TRBD2	.	TRBV28	TRBJ2-3	TGTGCCAGCAGCACGGCCGGACTAGCGGGGGCCACAGATACGCAGTATTTT	CASSTAGLAGATDTQYF
.	.	TRBV27	TRBJ2-7	TGTGCCAGCAGTTTAGGGTCTACCCTCCCCTACGAGCAGTACTTC	CASSLGSTLPYEQYF
.	.	TRBV19	TRBJ1-5	TGTGCCAGTAGCGCAGGGCAAAATCAGCCCCAGCATTTT	CASSAGQNQPQHF
.	.	TRBV11-2	TRBJ1-1	TGTGCCAGCAGCCGACGAGTTACGAACACTGAAGCTTTCTTT	CASSRRVTNTEAFF
TRBD1	.	TRBV11-2	TRBJ1-2	TGTGCCAGCAGCCGAGATACGACAGGGGCCATTATTAGCTATGGCTACACCTTC	CASSRDTTGAIISYGYTF
TRBD1	few	TRBV6-4	TRBJ2-2	TGTGCCAGCCGGACAGGGAAAAACACCGGGGAGCTGTTTTTT	CASRTGKNTGELFF
.	.	TRBV5-1	TRBJ2-3	TGCGCCAGCAGCTTGGAATCAGATACGCAGTATTTT	CASSLESDTQYF
TRBD1	.	TRBV19	TRBJ2-7	TGTGCCAGTAGTGGACAGGGGGGTAGCGCCTACGAGCAGTACTTC	CASSGQGGSAYEQYF
TRBD2	.	TRBV2	TRBJ2-7	TGTGCCAGCAGTGAAAGAACTAGCGGGGGCGAGCAGTACTTC	CASSERTSGGEQYF
.	few	TRBV6-1	TRBJ1-3	TGTGCCAGCAGTGAAGTGGGAAACACCATATATTTT	CASSEVGNTIYF